These 11 T cell receptor beta chains share one sample of origin, sequenced in a study of cytomegalovirus exposure and HLA in healthy donors. 13 Jbeta primers and 60 Vbeta primers were used for the PCR. The assay was immunoSEQ multiplex PCR, and TCRdb's table has in-frame clones only and misses some. This table holds approximately 140,000 clones, 55% to 75% found once. Sequencing input: PBMCs. These receptors originate from a woman aged 60 to 75 in good health and CMV-seropositive.

J is TRBJ1-2 and V is TRBV15; possible D gene TRBD1, 6 bases. CDR3 length: 14 amino acids. The germline V gene has CDR1 LNHNV and CDR2 YYDKDF (reference sequence). Trimming left V 0 bases short and J 8 bases short, with 13 bases between. The CDR3 loop reads CATSRDQAGVGYTF. The CDR3 nucleotides read TGTGCCACCAGCAGAGATCAAGCAGGGGTCGGCTACACCTTC. Together with reference TRBV15 and TRBJ1-2, the CDR3 gives the full variable domain: DAMVIQNPRYQVTQFGKPVTLSCSQTLNHNVMYWYQQKSSQAPKLLFHYYDKDFNNEADTPDNFQSRRPNTSFCFLDIRSPGLGDTAMYLCATSRDQAGVGYTFGSGTRLTVV.

This chain connects TRBV27 to TRBJ1-6, with D possibly TRBD1 on 6 matching bases. Per the germline V gene, CDR1 is MNHEY and CDR2 is SMNVEV (reference sequence). CDR3 length: 17 residues. The V end lost 6 bases, the J end lost 0 bases, and 15 bases lay between the germline ends. CDR3: CASRYQTGSSYNSPLHF. The CDR3 DNA sequence: TGTGCCAGCAGGTACCAAACAGGGAGCTCCTATAATTCACCCCTCCACTTT.

The rearrangement uses TRBV19 and TRBJ2-7; no firm D call. Between the trimmed V and J ends, which lost 5 bases and 4 bases, there was a span of 15 bases. CDR3 size: 14 residues. Germline V CDR1 and CDR2: LNHDA, SQIVND (reference sequence). In nucleotides, the CDR3 is TGTGCCAGTAGTCGGTCCACCCCGTCGTACGAGCAGTACTTC. This gives the protein CASSRSTPSYEQYF.

The rearrangement uses TRBV2 and TRBJ2-3, with 8 bases fitting TRBD2. The V and J ends lost 7 bases and 5 bases, in that order; junction bases with no gene match: 5. The CDR3 length is 13 residues. Germline V gives CDR1 SNHLY, CDR2 FYNNEI. The CDR3 is CASTREALDTQYF. DNA for the CDR3: TGTGCCAGCACGCGGGAGGCCTTAGATACGCAGTATTTT.

The chain couples TRBV27 to TRBJ2-1; 7 bases are a match to TRBD2. This CDR3 comprises 16 residues. CDR1 is MNHEY and CDR2 is SMNVEV in the germline V gene (reference sequence). The junction had 12 bases not matched to a gene; V was cut back by 5 bases and J by 5 bases. This chain's CDR3 is CASSPRGRMMDNEQFF. The CDR3 coding sequence is TGTGCCAGCAGTCCCCGCGGGAGAATGATGGACAATGAGCAGTTCTTC.

V gene TRBV29-1 combines with J gene TRBJ1-2; D not resolved. V was trimmed by 8 bases and J by 4 bases, leaving 17 bases between them. The CDR3 covers 13 residues. Germline V CDR1 and CDR2: SQVTM, ANQGSEA. CDR3 in amino acids: CSITPTSSYGYTF. In DNA form, the CDR3 reads TGCAGCATCACCCCCACTTCGAGCTATGGCTACACCTTC.

The gene calls are TRBV7-2 and TRBJ2-7; tentative D call: TRBD1 (5 bases). Trimming pared 1 base from V and 2 bases from J, leaving 9 bases between. This CDR3 spans 14 amino acids. CDR1 is SGHTA, CDR2 FQGNSA, per germline. The DNA of the CDR3 is TGTGCCAGCAGCTTAGAGGGGAACACCTACGAGCAGTACTTC. This gives the protein CASSLEGNTYEQYF.

V is TRBV6-1 and J is TRBJ1-2; D possibly corresponds to TRBD1 (6 bases). This CDR3 is built from 16 residues. CDR1 is MNHNS, CDR2 SASEGT, per germline. The V gene lost 3 bases and the J gene lost 5 bases, with 19 bases spanning the gap. CDR3 sequence: CASSDLNRAREYGYTF. The CDR3 coding sequence is TGTGCCAGCAGTGACCTAAACAGGGCCCGAGAATATGGCTACACCTTC.

V is TRBV5-1 and J is TRBJ2-1; a weak D match, TRBD1 (5 bases). The germline V gene has CDR1 SGHRS and CDR2 YFSETQ. Trimming pared 4 bases from V and 0 bases from J, leaving 8 bases between. This CDR3 comprises 14 residues. Here the CDR3 reads CASSMTVSYNEQFF. The CDR3 region has the DNA TGCGCCAGCAGCATGACAGTCTCCTACAATGAGCAGTTCTTC.

The rearrangement joins TRBV19 to TRBJ2-5; 8 bases agree with TRBD1. Germline trimming cut 6 bases from V and 3 bases from J; bases unmatched to any gene: 18. The CDR3 sequence is 18 residues long. Germline CDR1 LNHDA, CDR2 SQIVND (reference sequence). CDR3 region: CASRDRAPGLGLEETQYF. As DNA, the CDR3 is TGTGCCAGTAGGGACAGGGCCCCCGGCCTGGGACTCGAAGAGACCCAGTACTTC.

The count of this clone is one. This chain uses TRBV28 with TRBJ2-2, with D maybe TRBD1 (5 bases). The V gene lost 2 bases and the J gene lost 8 bases, with 12 bases spanning the gap. The CDR3 extends over 14 amino acids. Germline V gives CDR1 MDHEN, CDR2 SYDVKM. The CDR3 DNA follows: TGTGCCAGCAGTTTAGGGCAGGGTAATGGGGAGCTGTTTTTT. Its translation is CASSLGQGNGELFF.